Listed here are 32 T cell receptor beta chains from one sample, sequenced in a study of cytomegalovirus exposure and HLA in healthy donors. The primer mix had 60 Vbeta and 13 Jbeta primers. Some clones are missing from TCRdb's copy, which holds only in-frame ones; the method was immunoSEQ multiplex PCR. The sample lists some 200,000 clones; around 83% were seen once. Source material: PBMCs. These receptors were taken from a girl aged 5-17 years in good health and CMV-seronegative.

V gene TRBV29-1 combines with J gene TRBJ1-2, with D possibly being TRBD1 (6 bases). CDR3 length equals 12 residues. V lost 7 bases and J lost 7, with 16 bases in between. Germline CDR1 is SQVTM and CDR2 is ANQGSEA. The DNA of the CDR3 is TGCAGCGCCAACACAGGGTTTGGTGGCTACACCTTC. This codes for CSANTGFGGYTF.

This clone has a single count. The rearrangement uses TRBV5-8 and TRBJ1-3; no clear D gene. Trimming cost V 7 bases and J 8 bases, with 22 bases left between them. The CDR3 has 15 residues. Germline V lookup: CDR1 SGHTS, CDR2 YDEGEE. The CDR3: CASLGDYSNGYTIYF. DNA for the CDR3: TGTGCCAGCCTCGGGGATTACTCGAATGGTTACACCATATATTTT.

The chain employs TRBV7-7 and TRBJ2-7, with 8 bases matching TRBD1. Germline V CDR1 and CDR2: SSHAT, FNYEAQ (reference sequence). V lost 5 bases to trimming and J lost 6 bases; unmatched junction nucleotides: 9. This CDR3 region has 14 residues. This CDR3 reads CASSPRTGSSEQYF. CDR3 in DNA: TGTGCCAGCAGCCCCAGGACAGGGAGCTCCGAGCAGTACTTC.

V and J are TRBV5-3 and TRBJ1-4; unclear D gene. TRBV5-3 is an ORF for which the function is uncertain. This CDR3 has 14 residues. V shed 1 base and J shed 5 bases, with 9 bases lying between them. The chain's CDR3 is CARSLSQKNEKLFF. In DNA, the CDR3 is TGTGCCAGAAGCTTGAGTCAGAAGAATGAAAAACTGTTTTTT.

This chain connects TRBV6-6 to TRBJ1-5; 7 bases are shared with TRBD1. This CDR3 region has 16 residues. V dropped 6 bases and J dropped 4; count of bases not matched to a gene: 12. CDR1 is MNHNY, CDR2 SVGAGI, per germline (reference sequence). The CDR3 reads CASSRSRQGWNQPQHF. The CDR3 DNA reads as TGTGCCAGCAGCCGATCACGACAGGGATGGAATCAGCCCCAGCATTTT.

The rearrangement joins TRBV15 to TRBJ1-2; possible D gene TRBD1, 6 bases. Germline V CDR1 and CDR2: LNHNV, YYDKDF (reference sequence). V gave up 0 bases and J gave up 7 bases, with 15 bases separating them. The CDR3 is made up of 15 amino acids. The CDR3 DNA follows: TGTGCCACCAGCAGAGATGCGAAGGGGGGGGCTGGCTACACCTTC. Translation: CATSRDAKGGAGYTF. Combining the CDR3 with reference TRBV15 and TRBJ1-2 gives the whole variable domain DAMVIQNPRYQVTQFGKPVTLSCSQTLNHNVMYWYQQKSSQAPKLLFHYYDKDFNNEADTPDNFQSRRPNTSFCFLDIRSPGLGDTAMYLCATSRDAKGGAGYTFGSGTRLTVV.

This clone was picked up a small number of times. The genes are TRBV6-5 and TRBJ2-7; 11 bases are a match to TRBD1. Unmatched junction bases numbered 7, after V lost 5 bases and J lost 7 bases. Germline V gene lookup returns CDR1 MNHEY and CDR2 SVGAGI. The CDR3 loop spans 14 amino acids. The CDR3 loop reads CASSLDRGRGEQYF. For the CDR3, the DNA is TGTGCCAGCAGTCTGGACAGGGGGCGCGGGGAGCAGTACTTC.

This clone was recorded only once. The chain employs TRBV6-1 and TRBJ1-2; D remains unclear. The CDR3 covers 13 residues. V was clipped by 3 bases and J by 4 bases, with 9 bases between them. Per the germline V gene, CDR1 is MNHNS and CDR2 is SASEGT. CDR3 nucleotide sequence: TGTGCCAGCAGTGACTTCGGGATCTATGGCTACACCTTC. It translates to CASSDFGIYGYTF.

CDR3 nucleotides: TGCGCCAGCAGCCAAGAGGGAGGAGGGGCTGGAAACACCATATATTTT. Protein sequence: CASSQEGGGAGNTIYF. The J gene is TRBJ1-3, the V gene TRBV4-3; perhaps TRBD1 as D (5 bases). The CDR3 is made up of 16 amino acids. V shed 0 bases and J shed 2 bases, with 11 bases lying between them. Germline loops: CDR1 LGHNA, CDR2 YSLEER.

This clone was seen a handful of times. V is TRBV6-1 and J is TRBJ2-6; D uncertain. Germline values: CDR1 MNHNS, CDR2 SASEGT. CDR3 size: 15 residues. V was clipped by 3 bases and J by 0 bases, with 6 bases between them. The CDR3 bases are TGTGCCAGCAGTGAGAAAGCCTCTGGGGCCAACGTCCTGACTTTC. It encodes CASSEKASGANVLTF.

As DNA, the CDR3 is TGTGCCAGCAGCTTGGGAGCCGGGGAGCTGTTTTTT. It yields the protein CASSLGAGELFF. V and J are TRBV5-4 and TRBJ2-2; no clear D gene. V was shortened by 0 bases and J by 6 bases, with 3 bases between the two germline ends. CDR1 SGHNT and CDR2 YYREEE come from the germline V gene (reference sequence). The CDR3 contains 12 residues.

This clone has a handful of counts. This rearrangement joins TRBV9 to TRBJ2-2; TRBD1 matches 8 bases. This CDR3 has 15 residues. The V gene's germline CDR1 is SGDLS and CDR2 YYNGEE. V trimming: 0 bases; J trimming: 4 bases; junction bases outside the gene matches: 2. CDR3 in amino acids: CASSVVQGATGELFF. In DNA, the CDR3 is TGTGCCAGCAGCGTAGTCCAGGGGGCCACCGGGGAGCTGTTTTTT. The full variable domain, completed using reference TRBV9 and TRBJ2-2, is DSGVTQTPKHLITATGQRVTLRCSPRSGDLSVYWYQQSLDQGLQFLIQYYNGEERAKGNILERFSAQQFPDLHSELNLSSLELGDSALYFCASSVVQGATGELFFGEGSRLTVL.

The chain has TRBV18 and TRBJ2-2, with D uncertain. V gave up 7 bases and J gave up 2 bases, with 11 bases separating them. The CDR3 length is 14 residues. Germline assignment: CDR1 KGHSH and CDR2 LQKENI. CDR3: CASFPTANTGELFF. The CDR3 bases are TGTGCCAGCTTCCCCACAGCTAACACCGGGGAGCTGTTTTTT.

The chain links TRBV2 to TRBJ2-7; D is unresolved. Germline V lookup: CDR1 SNHLY, CDR2 FYNNEI. V lost 3 bases to trimming and J lost 0 bases, with 15 bases between them. This CDR3 has 16 residues. CDR3: CASSESVDWSSYEQYF. The CDR3 DNA follows: TGTGCCAGCAGTGAGTCTGTTGACTGGAGCTCCTACGAGCAGTACTTC. The entire variable domain, with the rest obtained from reference TRBV2 and TRBJ2-7, is as follows: EPEVTQTPSHQVTQMGQEVILRCVPISNHLYFYWYRQILGQKVEFLVSFYNNEISEKSEIFDDQFSVERPDGSNFTLKIRSTKLEDSAMYFCASSESVDWSSYEQYFGPGTRLTVT.

This chain uses TRBV13 with TRBJ2-5, with D maybe TRBD2 (5 bases). Germline V gives CDR1 PRHDT, CDR2 FYEKMQ (reference sequence). CDR3 length: 14 residues. The ends were cut back, 4 bases at V and 3 bases at J, with 12 bases in the middle. As DNA, the CDR3 is TGTGCCAGCAGCTGGGAGCCACAAAAAGAGACCCAGTACTTC. It is translated as CASSWEPQKETQYF.

This clone was counted a few times. The chain is built from TRBV7-9 and TRBJ1-1; tentative D call: TRBD1 (5 bases). CDR1 is SEHNR, CDR2 FQNEAQ, per germline (reference sequence). This CDR3 spans 16 amino acids. The V and J ends lost 1 base and 5 bases respectively, with 17 bases between them. This chain's CDR3 is CASSLVPGLVGTEAFF. CDR3 nucleotide sequence: TGTGCCAGCAGCTTAGTTCCGGGACTAGTTGGGACTGAAGCTTTCTTT.

The genes are TRBV6-5 and TRBJ1-4, with D possibly being TRBD1 (5 bases). The CDR3 is made up of 16 amino acids. Trimming removed 0 bases from V and 6 bases from J, with 14 bases in between. Looked up from germline, CDR1 is MNHEY and CDR2 is SVGAGI. The CDR3 region is CASSYSTGTGDEKLFF. As DNA, the CDR3 is TGTGCCAGCAGTTACTCTACCGGGACGGGGGATGAAAAACTGTTTTTT.

The chain carries TRBV14 and TRBJ1-2; D gene unclear. Looked up from germline, CDR1 is SGHDN and CDR2 is FVKESK. V was cut by 2 bases and J by 4 bases, with 8 bases left in between. CDR3 length: 13 residues. CDR3 residues: CASSQRGTYGYTF. DNA of the CDR3: TGTGCCAGCAGCCAACGGGGTACCTATGGCTACACCTTC.

This clone came up a few times. The rearrangement joins TRBV5-1 to TRBJ1-1; D gene unclear. The CDR3 has 14 residues. The germline V and J ends were trimmed by 3 bases and 1 base, with 10 bases remaining between them. Germline loops: CDR1 SGHRS, CDR2 YFSETQ. The CDR3 coding sequence is TGCGCCAGCAGCTACTCCGGGAGGAACACTGAAGCTTTCTTT. Its protein is CASSYSGRNTEAFF.

V and J are TRBV2 and TRBJ2-7; 9 nucleotides agree with TRBD1. Germline V gene sequence: CDR1 SNHLY, CDR2 FYNNEI. The CDR3 is made up of 15 amino acids. J lost 6 bases, V lost 6 bases, and 12 bases had no gene match. CDR3 in amino acids: CASRQPGQGPTEQYF. CDR3 nucleotide sequence: TGTGCCAGCAGGCAACCGGGACAGGGTCCCACCGAGCAGTACTTC.

V gene TRBV6-5 combines with J gene TRBJ1-4; D is perhaps TRBD1 (5 bases). CDR1 is MNHEY and CDR2 is SVGAGI in the germline V gene. V lost 0 bases to trimming and J lost 7 bases, with 12 bases between them. The CDR3 loop spans 15 amino acids. The CDR3 here is CASSYSEGEGEKLFF. The CDR3 region has the DNA TGTGCCAGCAGTTACTCGGAAGGGGAGGGTGAAAAACTGTTTTTT.

The genes are TRBV6-1 and TRBJ2-5, with TRBD2 identical over 11 bases. This CDR3 contains 14 residues. Germline CDR1 MNHNS, CDR2 SASEGT. Trimming at V came to 6 bases and at J to 3 bases, leaving 3 bases not matched to a gene. The CDR3 is CASSLLAGEETQYF. In nucleotides, the CDR3 is TGTGCCAGCAGCCTACTAGCGGGAGAAGAGACCCAGTACTTC.

The chain has TRBV6-1 and TRBJ1-2; possible D gene TRBD1, 5 bases. This CDR3 is built from 11 residues. Germline V gene lookup returns CDR1 MNHNS and CDR2 SASEGT. The V and J ends lost 6 bases and 5 bases respectively, with 7 bases between them. CDR3 nucleotide sequence: TGTGCCAGCAGACGACAGTATGGCTACACCTTC. Its translation is CASRRQYGYTF.

The table lists this clone with a few counts. This chain links TRBV5-1 with TRBJ2-6, with 7 bases aligning to TRBD1. The CDR3 has 16 amino acids. V lost 2 bases and J lost 2; bases outside the gene matches: 4. The germline CDR1 and CDR2 sequences are SGHRS and YFSETQ. The CDR3 bases are TGCGCCAGCAGCTTAACAGACAGGGCTGGGGCCAACGTCCTGACTTTC. Protein sequence: CASSLTDRAGANVLTF.

V is TRBV19 and J is TRBJ1-5; weak D call: TRBD1 (6 bases). Germline CDR1 is LNHDA and CDR2 is SQIVND (reference sequence). V was shortened by 5 bases and J by 3 bases, with 17 bases between the two germline ends. CDR3 length: 16 amino acids. CDR3 residues: CASSFRQAALNQPQHF. The CDR3 coding sequence is TGTGCCAGTAGTTTCCGACAGGCGGCCCTCAATCAGCCCCAGCATTTT. Full variable domain (outside the CDR3, taken from reference TRBV19 and TRBJ1-5): DGGITQSPKYLFRKEGQNVTLSCEQNLNHDAMYWYRQDPGQGLRLIYYSQIVNDFQKGDIAEGYSVSREKKESFPLTVTSAQKNPTAFYLCASSFRQAALNQPQHFGDGTRLSIL.

V usage is TRBV18 and J usage is TRBJ1-1; D perhaps matches TRBD1 (6 bases). The ends were cut back, 4 bases at V and 14 bases at J, with 17 bases in the middle. Germline values: CDR1 KGHSH, CDR2 LQKENI. The CDR3 totals 12 residues. The CDR3 loop reads CASSLDHGTQFF. The CDR3 DNA follows: TGTGCCAGCTCACTGGACCACGGGACACAGTTCTTT.

The rearrangement joins TRBV6-1 to TRBJ2-7; tentative D call: TRBD1 (6 bases). This CDR3 is 13 amino acids long. Germline V lookup: CDR1 MNHNS, CDR2 SASEGT. The V end lost 4 bases, the J end lost 2 bases, and 9 bases lay between the germline ends. Here the CDR3 reads CASSAGHPYEQYF. The CDR3 DNA sequence: TGTGCCAGCAGTGCGGGACACCCCTACGAGCAGTACTTC.

This clone was seen only a few times. The genes are TRBV5-1 and TRBJ2-2; tentative D call: TRBD1 (6 bases). The CDR3 is made up of 15 amino acids. The germline gives CDR1 SGHRS, CDR2 YFSETQ. Trimming left V 4 bases short and J 1 base short, with 11 bases between. This CDR3 reads CASSRKTGNTGELFF. The CDR3 region has the DNA TGCGCCAGCAGCCGGAAGACAGGGAACACCGGGGAGCTGTTTTTT.

V is TRBV27 and J is TRBJ1-4; 8 bases line up with TRBD1. The germline CDR1 and CDR2 sequences are MNHEY and SMNVEV (reference sequence). The J segment lost 1 base and the V segment lost 6 bases, leaving 4 bases of the junction unmatched. The CDR3 consists of 15 residues. CDR3 bases: TGTGCCAGCAGGCTGACAGGGGTAACTAATGAAAAACTGTTTTTT. Protein sequence: CASRLTGVTNEKLFF. Full variable domain (remainder filled in from reference TRBV27 and TRBJ1-4): EAQVTQNPRYLITVTGKKLTVTCSQNMNHEYMSWYRQDPGLGLRQIYYSMNVEVTDKGDVPEGYKVSRKEKRNFPLILESPSPNQTSLYFCASRLTGVTNEKLFFGSGTQLSVL.

The chain employs TRBV5-1 and TRBJ1-2; 11 bases match TRBD1. Trimming cost V 3 bases and J 2 bases; bases outside gene matches: 0. The CDR3 is 14 amino acids. CDR1 and CDR2 (germline): SGHRS, YFSETQ. CDR3 nucleotide sequence: TGCGCCAGCAGCTGGGACAGGGGGAACTATGGCTACACCTTC. It encodes CASSWDRGNYGYTF.

The chain carries TRBV28 and TRBJ2-3; possibly TRBD2 for D (5 bases). CDR3 size: 15 residues. The germline CDR1 and CDR2 sequences are MDHEN and SYDVKM. V gave up 9 bases and J gave up 1 base, with 17 bases separating them. The CDR3 DNA sequence: TGTGCCAGTAGCGTTTCGCTCAGCCGCACAGATACGCAGTATTTT. This encodes CASSVSLSRTDTQYF.

V is TRBV11-2 and J is TRBJ1-2, with D uncertain. Germline CDR1 is SGHAT and CDR2 is FQNNGV. There are 13 residues in the CDR3. V lost 4 bases, J lost 0 bases, and 6 bases lay in between. In DNA form, the CDR3 reads TGTGCCAGCAGCTCGACATCTAACTATGGCTACACCTTC. It codes for CASSSTSNYGYTF.